Listed below are T cell receptor beta chains from one sample, sequenced in a study of blood T cell repertoires in COVID-19. The table came from immunoSEQ multiplex PCR; TCRdb's copy has only in-frame clones and leaves some out. Altogether roughly 67,000 clones are present, almost 85% being singletons, with the ten largest covering 7.5% to 9%. The sample was peripheral blood. The receptors were gathered from a man in his fifties or sixties with active COVID-19. CDR3s leave out the opening cysteine and the closing phenylalanine or tryptophan. Fields, in order: J gene, V gene, CDR3 protein.

>TRBJ1-3|TRBV10-1
ASSESVGAGNTIY
>TRBJ1-5|TRBV9
ASSERWGGGVGSNQPQH
>TRBJ1-3|TRBV7-9
ASSLSGGLSGNTIY
>TRBJ2-7|TRBV29-1
SVGWGGAYEQY
>TRBJ2-7|TRBV7-9
ASSGGPLPYEQY
>TRBJ1-2|TRBV2
ASSERTGRAGYT
>TRBJ2-7|TRBV7-9
ASSLAGTKYEQY
>TRBJ2-2|TRBV2
ASSQEGTGELF
>TRBJ1-1|TRBV5-6
ASGLGLAGNTEAF
>TRBJ2-1|TRBV2
ASSAFAGGKQF
>TRBJ2-1|TRBV3-1/TRBV3-2
ASSRLPGRGNEQF
>TRBJ1-1|TRBV3-1/TRBV3-2
ASSQPGGDTEAF
>TRBJ2-5|TRBV6-2/TRBV6-3
ASSYFTGVEETQY
>TRBJ2-1|TRBV11-2
ASSLGRAGHYNEQF
>TRBJ1-3|TRBV4-2
ASSRQATTGNTIY
>TRBJ1-1|TRBV3-1/TRBV3-2
ASSQGAEAF
>TRBJ2-2|TRBV3-1/TRBV3-2
ASSQMTSGRIDTGELF
>TRBJ2-7|TRBV27
ASSLNGFSYEQY
>TRBJ2-1|TRBV10-1
ASSDGAYNEQF
>TRBJ2-3|TRBV29-1
SVEPTSWGSTDTQY
>TRBJ2-2|TRBV6-5
ASSYSRRGELF
>TRBJ2-7|TRBV5-1
ASSLRVSGAYEQY
>TRBJ2-2|TRBV24-1
ATSEGIRGGELF
>TRBJ2-1|TRBV3-1/TRBV3-2
ASSQDWDRGTNEQF